These 3 T cell receptor beta chains came from one sample sequenced in a study of T cell repertoires in cytomegalovirus infection. TCRdb called the reads again in MiXCR, with one record for every CDR3 protein. The table has around 300,000 distinct CDR3 sequences, 8% to 9.5% seen once. Sequences were obtained from PBMCs. Receptor source: a human donor in good health (CMV status not recorded). Some clones in this sample may be carry-over from other donors' samples.

The J gene is TRBJ2-3, the V gene TRBV15; D could derive from TRBD1 or TRBD2 (6 bases each). CDR3 length equals 15 residues. Trimming took off 1 base at V and 9 bases at J, with 17 bases between the two ends. Per germline, CDR1 LNHNV and CDR2 YYDKDF (reference sequence). CDR3 DNA sequence: TGTGCCACCAGCAGAGGTATAGGGGGGCAGGAAACGCAGTATTTT. It encodes CATSRGIGGQETQYF.

The CDR3 spells CASSGDRQTEAFF. The CDR3, as DNA: TGTGCCAGCAGTGGGGACAGGCAAACTGAAGCTTTCTTT. The V and J genes are TRBV12-3 or TRBV12-4 and TRBJ1-1; 8 bases fit TRBD1. The V and J ends lost 5 bases and 5 bases, in that order; junction bases with no gene match: 4. This CDR3 has 13 residues.

The table lists this clonotype with a few counts. In nucleotides, the CDR3 is TGTGCCAGCAGCTTAGACTACCTCAATGAGCAGTTCTTC. The encoded protein is CASSLDYLNEQFF. V and J are TRBV7-6 and TRBJ2-1; D ambiguous. CDR3 length: 13 amino acids. The ends were cut back, 1 base at V and 6 bases at J, with 7 bases in the middle. Germline loops: CDR1 SGHVS, CDR2 FNYEAQ.